The sequence of this T cell receptor (beta chain) was determined in a study of cytomegalovirus exposure and HLA in healthy donors. General study points: The CMV antigen specificity of a few CMV-associated chains was confirmed through in vitro analysis. Previously analyzed data showed that most TCR beta V segments were productive at a frequency of about 90% or about 30%.

Germline V gene lookup returns CDR1 KGHSH and CDR2 LQKENI. The CDR3 is made up of 15 amino acids. The trim removed 6 bases at V and 5 bases at J, leaving 10 bases unmatched. This clone has only one observation. The antigen remains unidentified. The PCR ran on 60 Vbeta and 13 Jbeta primers. Measured with immunoSEQ multiplex PCR; TCRdb has only the in-frame clones, and not every one. The table lists some 120,000 clones, roughly 85% of them singletons. Material: PBMCs. The source of this sequence is a man between 18 and 35 years old in good health and CMV-seropositive. The rearrangement uses TRBV18 and TRBJ2-3, with 8 bases fitting TRBD2. The CDR3 DNA follows: TGTGCCAGCTCGCCCTGGACTAGCACCGTAGATACGCAGTATTTT. It encodes CASSPWTSTVDTQYF.